A selection of T cell receptor beta chains follows, all from one sample in a study of T-cell reconstitution after alpha-beta-depleted transplantation in children. TCRdb itself ran the PCR reads through MiXCR, one entry per CDR3 protein. The repertoire holds fewer than 500,000 distinct CDR3 sequences, with around two fifths as singletons. This specimen was PBMCs, taken before TCRalphabeta/CD19-depleted stem cell transplant. These receptors were taken from a girl aged 2-10 years with aplastic anemia, due to receive a stem cell transplant. Each CDR3 is given with its conserved first and last residue. A D gene is named only where the DNA matches it firmly. Clone size is given for some rows only: seen once, a few or many times, or a class if the clone is expanded.

J gene: TRBJ1-4; clone size: .; D gene: TRBD1; V gene: TRBV10-2; CDR3 length: 15; CDR3 protein: CASSPGTGLKEKLFF; CDR3 DNA: TGCGCCAGCAGTCCCGGGACAGGTTTGAAGGAAAAACTGTTTTTT
J gene: TRBJ2-3; clone size: many; D gene: .; V gene: TRBV6-1; CDR3 length: 16; CDR3 protein: CASTYNPGTRRDTQYF; CDR3 DNA: TGTGCCAGCACCTACAATCCCGGGACGCGAAGAGATACGCAGTATTTT
J gene: TRBJ1-1; clone size: .; D gene: .; V gene: TRBV7-3; CDR3 length: 14; CDR3 protein: CASSPNRMNTEAFF; CDR3 DNA: TGTGCCAGCAGCCCCAATCGGATGAACACTGAAGCTTTCTTT
J gene: TRBJ2-3; clone size: many; D gene: TRBD1; V gene: TRBV5-1; CDR3 length: 15; CDR3 protein: CASEPSGQNTDTQYF; CDR3 DNA: TGCGCCAGCGAACCCTCGGGACAGAACACAGATACGCAGTATTTT
J gene: TRBJ2-1; clone size: few; D gene: .; V gene: TRBV7-2; CDR3 length: 11; CDR3 protein: CASSLFNEQFF; CDR3 DNA: TGTGCCAGCAGCTTATTCAATGAGCAGTTCTTC
J gene: TRBJ2-3; clone size: many; D gene: .; V gene: TRBV27; CDR3 length: 14; CDR3 protein: CASSRTRRTDTQYF; CDR3 DNA: TGTGCCAGCAGCCGGACGAGACGCACAGATACGCAGTATTTT
J gene: TRBJ2-5; clone size: .; D gene: .; V gene: TRBV20-1; CDR3 length: 14; CDR3 protein: CSARDASSSETQYF; CDR3 DNA: TGCAGTGCTAGAGATGCGTCTAGCTCTGAGACCCAGTACTTC
J gene: TRBJ2-5; clone size: many; D gene: .; V gene: TRBV7-2; CDR3 length: 13; CDR3 protein: CASSLHGEETQYF; CDR3 DNA: TGTGCCAGCAGCTTGCATGGGGAAGAGACCCAGTACTTC
J gene: TRBJ1-2; clone size: .; D gene: .; V gene: TRBV10-3; CDR3 length: 14; CDR3 protein: CAISGAPESDGYTF; CDR3 DNA: TGTGCCATCAGCGGGGCCCCGGAATCCGATGGCTACACCTTC
J gene: TRBJ2-2; clone size: .; D gene: .; V gene: TRBV15; CDR3 length: 13; CDR3 protein: CATSRAGAGELFF; CDR3 DNA: TGTGCCACCAGCAGAGCAGGTGCCGGGGAGCTGTTTTTT
J gene: TRBJ1-1; clone size: many; D gene: .; V gene: TRBV12-3/TRBV12-4; CDR3 length: 14; CDR3 protein: CASSLGTKITEAFF; CDR3 DNA: TGTGCCAGTTCCCTCGGGACTAAAATCACTGAAGCTTTCTTT
J gene: TRBJ2-3; clone size: .; D gene: TRBD1; V gene: TRBV10-2; CDR3 length: 16; CDR3 protein: CASRGWDSGLTDTQYF; CDR3 DNA: TGCGCCAGCAGGGGGTGGGACAGTGGACTCACAGATACGCAGTATTTT
J gene: TRBJ2-5; clone size: few; D gene: .; V gene: TRBV5-5; CDR3 length: 14; CDR3 protein: CASSLSPGRGTQYF; CDR3 DNA: TGTGCCAGCAGCTTGAGTCCCGGAAGGGGGACCCAGTACTTC
J gene: TRBJ2-1; clone size: .; D gene: TRBD2; V gene: TRBV5-1; CDR3 length: 19; CDR3 protein: CASRSGGGLAGVRRNEQFF; CDR3 DNA: TGCGCCAGCAGGTCTGGGGGTGGACTAGCGGGAGTGAGGCGCAATGAGCAGTTCTTC
J gene: TRBJ2-7; clone size: many; D gene: .; V gene: TRBV5-1; CDR3 length: 14; CDR3 protein: CASSLAGPTGEQYF; CDR3 DNA: TGCGCCAGCAGCTTGGCAGGCCCTACGGGCGAGCAGTACTTC
J gene: TRBJ2-3; clone size: few; D gene: TRBD1; V gene: TRBV20-1; CDR3 length: 14; CDR3 protein: CSATGQGGIDTQYF; CDR3 DNA: TGCAGTGCAACCGGACAGGGCGGTATAGATACGCAGTATTTT
J gene: TRBJ2-7; clone size: few; D gene: TRBD1; V gene: TRBV4-3; CDR3 length: 15; CDR3 protein: CASSQVPGGGYEQYF; CDR3 DNA: TGCGCCAGCAGCCAAGTCCCAGGGGGCGGCTACGAGCAGTACTTC
J gene: TRBJ2-1; clone size: few; D gene: TRBD2; V gene: TRBV6-5; CDR3 length: 15; CDR3 protein: CASSYSREVYNEQFF; CDR3 DNA: TGTGCCAGCAGTTACTCGCGGGAGGTCTACAATGAGCAGTTCTTC
J gene: TRBJ2-1; clone size: .; D gene: TRBD1; V gene: TRBV20-1; CDR3 length: 11; CDR3 protein: CSARRTGSQFF; CDR3 DNA: TGCAGTGCGCGTAGGACAGGGTCGCAGTTCTTC
J gene: TRBJ2-7; clone size: many; D gene: TRBD2; V gene: TRBV12-3/TRBV12-4; CDR3 length: 16; CDR3 protein: CASSFELAGVSYEQYF; CDR3 DNA: TGTGCCAGCAGTTTCGAACTAGCGGGAGTCTCCTACGAGCAGTACTTC
J gene: TRBJ1-2; clone size: .; D gene: .; V gene: TRBV20-1; CDR3 length: 14; CDR3 protein: CSAGGDPANYGYTF; CDR3 DNA: TGCAGTGCTGGAGGGGATCCAGCTAACTATGGCTACACCTTC
J gene: TRBJ2-5; clone size: few; D gene: TRBD2; V gene: TRBV5-6; CDR3 length: 16; CDR3 protein: CASSLVLAGAGETQYF; CDR3 DNA: TGTGCCAGCAGCTTGGTTCTAGCGGGAGCGGGGGAGACCCAGTACTTC
J gene: TRBJ2-7; clone size: .; D gene: .; V gene: TRBV6-2/TRBV6-3; CDR3 length: 11; CDR3 protein: CASSREYEQYF; CDR3 DNA: TGTGCCAGCAGTAGGGAATACGAGCAGTACTTC
J gene: TRBJ2-1; clone size: many; D gene: .; V gene: TRBV7-9; CDR3 length: 12; CDR3 protein: CASSLAEAGQFF; CDR3 DNA: TGTGCCAGCAGCTTAGCGGAGGCAGGGCAGTTCTTC
J gene: TRBJ1-1; clone size: .; D gene: TRBD1; V gene: TRBV5-1; CDR3 length: 17; CDR3 protein: CASSLEGQGARNTEAFF; CDR3 DNA: TGCGCCAGCAGCTTGGAGGGACAGGGGGCCCGGAACACTGAAGCTTTCTTT
J gene: TRBJ2-3; clone size: many; D gene: .; V gene: TRBV4-3; CDR3 length: 14; CDR3 protein: CASRRTISTDTQYF; CDR3 DNA: TGCGCCAGCAGGCGGACTATCAGCACAGATACGCAGTATTTT
J gene: TRBJ1-5; clone size: .; D gene: TRBD1; V gene: TRBV6-4; CDR3 length: 14; CDR3 protein: CASGTDRASQPQHF; CDR3 DNA: TGTGCCAGCGGTACCGACAGGGCGAGTCAGCCCCAGCATTTT
J gene: TRBJ2-3; clone size: .; D gene: .; V gene: TRBV20-1; CDR3 length: 12; CDR3 protein: CSARVRKDTQYF; CDR3 DNA: TGCAGTGCTAGAGTTAGGAAGGATACGCAGTATTTT
J gene: TRBJ2-1; clone size: .; D gene: TRBD2; V gene: TRBV5-1; CDR3 length: 14; CDR3 protein: CASSPGLAGDEQFF; CDR3 DNA: TGTGCCAGCAGCCCCGGACTAGCGGGAGATGAGCAGTTCTTC
J gene: TRBJ2-3; clone size: once; D gene: TRBD1; V gene: TRBV20-1; CDR3 length: 14; CDR3 protein: CSSKTGTGTHTQYF; CDR3 DNA: TGCAGTTCAAAGACCGGGACAGGAACACATACGCAGTATTTT
J gene: TRBJ1-1; clone size: once; D gene: .; V gene: TRBV4-2; CDR3 length: 12; CDR3 protein: CASSQEEREAYF; CDR3 DNA: TGTGCCAGCAGCCAAGAGGAGAGAGAAGCTTACTTT
J gene: TRBJ2-1; clone size: few; D gene: TRBD1; V gene: TRBV29-1; CDR3 length: 17; CDR3 protein: CSVEAPGTGGMLYEQFF; CDR3 DNA: TGCAGCGTTGAAGCCCCTGGGACAGGGGGCATGTTGTATGAGCAGTTCTTC
J gene: TRBJ2-7; clone size: many; D gene: .; V gene: TRBV10-3; CDR3 length: 15; CDR3 protein: CAISEWERRTYEQYF; CDR3 DNA: TGTGCCATCAGTGAATGGGAACGTAGAACCTACGAGCAGTACTTC
J gene: TRBJ1-2; clone size: .; D gene: .; V gene: TRBV28; CDR3 length: 12; CDR3 protein: CASTGTEYGYTF; CDR3 DNA: TGTGCCAGCACCGGGACTGAGTATGGCTACACCTTC
J gene: TRBJ1-5; clone size: .; D gene: .; V gene: TRBV30; CDR3 length: 13; CDR3 protein: CAWSTQDNQPQHF; CDR3 DNA: TGTGCCTGGAGCACGCAGGACAATCAGCCCCAGCATTTT
J gene: TRBJ1-2; clone size: .; D gene: .; V gene: TRBV7-6; CDR3 length: 13; CDR3 protein: CASSKGGTEGYTF; CDR3 DNA: TGTGCCAGCAGCAAAGGCGGGACGGAGGGCTACACCTTC
J gene: TRBJ2-7; clone size: few; D gene: .; V gene: TRBV6-6; CDR3 length: 12; CDR3 protein: CASTLTGNEQYF; CDR3 DNA: TGTGCCAGCACGTTAACGGGCAACGAGCAGTACTTC
J gene: TRBJ1-1; clone size: .; D gene: TRBD1; V gene: TRBV5-1; CDR3 length: 15; CDR3 protein: CASSLRQTGGTEAFF; CDR3 DNA: TGCGCCAGCAGCCTCAGGCAAACAGGGGGCACTGAAGCTTTCTTT